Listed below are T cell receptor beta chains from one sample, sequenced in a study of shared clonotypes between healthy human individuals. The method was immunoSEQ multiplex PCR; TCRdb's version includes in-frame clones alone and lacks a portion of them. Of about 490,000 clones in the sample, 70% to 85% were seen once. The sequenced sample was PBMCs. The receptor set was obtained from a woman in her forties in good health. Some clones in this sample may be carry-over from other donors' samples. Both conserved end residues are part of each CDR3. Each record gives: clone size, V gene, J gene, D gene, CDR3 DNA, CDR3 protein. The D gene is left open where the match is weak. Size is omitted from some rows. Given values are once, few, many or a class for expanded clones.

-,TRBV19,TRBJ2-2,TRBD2,TGTGCCTCCAAGACTAGCGGGAGAGGGGCCGGGGAGCTGTTTTTT,CASKTSGRGAGELFF
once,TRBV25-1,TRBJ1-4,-,TGTGCCAGCAGTGGCAGCCCTAATGAAAAACTGTTTTTT,CASSGSPNEKLFF
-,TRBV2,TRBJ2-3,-,TGTGCCAGCAGCGGTAGAATCACAGATACGCAGTATTTT,CASSGRITDTQYF
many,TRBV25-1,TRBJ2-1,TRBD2,TGTGCCAGCAGTGAGCCATACCCCAGCGGGAATTACAATGAGCAGTTCTTC,CASSEPYPSGNYNEQFF
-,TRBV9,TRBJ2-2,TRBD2,TGTGCCAGCAGCGTAGTTATAGCGGGAGCCACCGGGGAGCTGTTTTTT,CASSVVIAGATGELFF
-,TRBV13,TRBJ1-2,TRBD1,TGTGCCAGCAGCTTCGGTCCGGGACAGGGATTATATGGCTACACCTTC,CASSFGPGQGLYGYTF
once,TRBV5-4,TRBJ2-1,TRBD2,TGTGCCAGCAGCCTTGACCCGGGACTAGCAGACAATGAGCAGTTCTTC,CASSLDPGLADNEQFF
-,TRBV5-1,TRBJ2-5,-,TGCGCCAGCAGCTTGGAACCGTCCGAGACCCAGTACTTC,CASSLEPSETQYF
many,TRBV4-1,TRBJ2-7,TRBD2,TGCGCCAGCAGCCAAGGTACCCCCCTTAGCGGGACTTACGAGCAGTACTTC,CASSQGTPLSGTYEQYF
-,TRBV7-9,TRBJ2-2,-,TGTGCCAGCAGCTTAACAGGCTCCACCGGGGAGCTGTTTTTT,CASSLTGSTGELFF
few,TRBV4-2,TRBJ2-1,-,TGTGCCAGCAGCCCAGGGGGCGGGAGGGCCGGGGTAGGGCAGTTCTTC,CASSPGGGRAGVGQFF
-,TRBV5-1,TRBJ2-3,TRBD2,TGCGCCAGCAGCTTGGGGAGGATACAGACCGCGCTAGCGGGAGCTTCAGATACGCAGTATTTT,CASSLGRIQTALAGASDTQYF
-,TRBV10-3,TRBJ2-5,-,TGTGCCATCAGGGGGGCTAGCGGAGACCAAGAGACCCAGTACTTC,CAIRGASGDQETQYF
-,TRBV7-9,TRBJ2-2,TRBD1,TGTGCCAGCAGCTTTGACAGGGGATTGGCCGGGGAGCTGTTTTTT,CASSFDRGLAGELFF
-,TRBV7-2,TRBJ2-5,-,TGTGCCAGCCGCCGGGGAGCAGGGGAGACCCAGTACTTC,CASRRGAGETQYF
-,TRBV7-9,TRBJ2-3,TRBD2,TGTGCCAGCAGCTTAGCGGGGCGACTAGCGGATACGCAGTATTTT,CASSLAGRLADTQYF
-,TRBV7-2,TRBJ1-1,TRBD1,TGTGCCAGCAGCGCGCGGACAGGGGAGAACACTGAAGCTTTCTTT,CASSARTGENTEAFF
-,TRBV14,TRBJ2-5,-,TGTGCCAGCAGCCAAGATCTAGGAGCCGGGGAGACCCAGTACTTC,CASSQDLGAGETQYF
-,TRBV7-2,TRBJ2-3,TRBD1,TGTGCCAGCAGCTCATGGGACAGGGGGCAAGATACGCAGTATTTT,CASSSWDRGQDTQYF
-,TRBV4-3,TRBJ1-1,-,TGCGCCAGCAGCTCCCACAATCAGGGGACTGAAGCTTTCTTT,CASSSHNQGTEAFF
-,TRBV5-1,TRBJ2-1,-,TGCGCCAGCAGCTTGACAGAGAGCTCCTACAATGAGCAGTTCTTC,CASSLTESSYNEQFF
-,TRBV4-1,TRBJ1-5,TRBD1,TGCGCCAGCAGCCAACAGGGGGTCGGGCCGCCCCAGCATTTT,CASSQQGVGPPQHF
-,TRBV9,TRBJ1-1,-,TGTGCCAGCAGCGCTAGTCGACAGCCGAACACTGAAGCTTTCTTT,CASSASRQPNTEAFF
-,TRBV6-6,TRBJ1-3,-,TGTGCCAGCAGTTACCTCGTGGACAGCACCATATATTTT,CASSYLVDSTIYF
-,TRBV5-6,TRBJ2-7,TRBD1,TGTGCCAGCAGCGTGGGACAGCCCTCTCTCCTCTTC,CASSVGQPSLLF
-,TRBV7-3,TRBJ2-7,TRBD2,TGTGCCAGCAGCCTATCGGGAGCGGGAGGGCCAAGACACGAGCAGTACTTC,CASSLSGAGGPRHEQYF
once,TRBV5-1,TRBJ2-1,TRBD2,TGCGCCAGCAGCTGGGCGGGAGCGGGAGAAAGCAATGAGCAGTTCTTC,CASSWAGAGESNEQFF
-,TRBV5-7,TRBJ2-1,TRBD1,TGTGCCAGCAGCTTGGAGGGACAGACTAACAATGAGCAGTTCTTC,CASSLEGQTNNEQFF
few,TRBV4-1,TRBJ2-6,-,TGCGCCAGCAGCCAGGGAGGGGGAGGTGGGGCCAACGTCCTGACTTTC,CASSQGGGGGANVLTF
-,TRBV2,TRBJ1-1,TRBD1,TGTGCCACAGCCGGGACAGGGATGTTGACTGAAGCTTTCTTT,CATAGTGMLTEAFF
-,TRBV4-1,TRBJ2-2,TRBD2,TGCGCCAGCAGCCAAGGACTAGCGGAAATCCTGCTAGGGGGCCCCGGGGAGCTGTTTTTT,CASSQGLAEILLGGPGELFF
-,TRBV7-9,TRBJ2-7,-,TGTGCCAGCAGCCGACAGGAGTCCGGGCAGTACTTC,CASSRQESGQYF
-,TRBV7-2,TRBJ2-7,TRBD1,TGTGCCAGCAGCTTAGTGGGACAGCTGGTGGGAGAGCAGTACTTC,CASSLVGQLVGEQYF
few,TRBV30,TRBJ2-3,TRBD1,TGTGCCTACCGGGACAGGGGCACAGATACGCAGTATTTT,CAYRDRGTDTQYF
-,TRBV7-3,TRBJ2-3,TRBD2,TGTGCCAGCAGCAGTACGGGAGGGCCTACAGATACGCAGTATTTT,CASSSTGGPTDTQYF
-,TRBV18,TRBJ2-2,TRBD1,TGTGCCAGCTCACTGATCTTCGGGACAGGGGACACCGGGGAGCTGTTTTTT,CASSLIFGTGDTGELFF
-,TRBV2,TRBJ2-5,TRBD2,TGTGCCAGCAGTGAAAGGTCTAGCGGACAAGAGACCCAGTACTTC,CASSERSSGQETQYF
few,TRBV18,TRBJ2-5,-,TGTGCCAGCTCACCGACTCCTCAAAGCGAGACCCAGTACTTC,CASSPTPQSETQYF
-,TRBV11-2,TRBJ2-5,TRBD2,TGTGCCAGCAGCCGCCGGGCGACTAGCGGCCCCCAGGAGACCCAGTACTTC,CASSRRATSGPQETQYF
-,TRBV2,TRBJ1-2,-,TGTGCCAGCAGTGTCGAAGGGTACTATGGCTACACCTTC,CASSVEGYYGYTF
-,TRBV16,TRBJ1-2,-,TGTGCCAGCAGCCAAGAATCCGGCTTCGGTGGCTACACCTTC,CASSQESGFGGYTF
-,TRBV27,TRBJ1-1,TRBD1,TGTGCCAGCAGTCCTTGGGACAGGGGGAACACTGAAGCTTTCTTT,CASSPWDRGNTEAFF
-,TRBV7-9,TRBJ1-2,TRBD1,TGTGCCAGCAGCTTAGACAGGGGGCTAAGAGGCTACACCTTC,CASSLDRGLRGYTF
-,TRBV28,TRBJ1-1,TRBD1,TGTGCCAGCAGAGACAGGGTGACTGAAGCTTTCTTT,CASRDRVTEAFF
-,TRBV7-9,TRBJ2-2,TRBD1,TGTGCCAGCAGCCTCCCGCTGGGGACAGGGTCCGGGGAGCTGTTTTTT,CASSLPLGTGSGELFF
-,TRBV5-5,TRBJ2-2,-,TGTGCCAGCAGCTTGGAGCTAGCTCGTACCGGGGAGCTGTTTTTT,CASSLELARTGELFF